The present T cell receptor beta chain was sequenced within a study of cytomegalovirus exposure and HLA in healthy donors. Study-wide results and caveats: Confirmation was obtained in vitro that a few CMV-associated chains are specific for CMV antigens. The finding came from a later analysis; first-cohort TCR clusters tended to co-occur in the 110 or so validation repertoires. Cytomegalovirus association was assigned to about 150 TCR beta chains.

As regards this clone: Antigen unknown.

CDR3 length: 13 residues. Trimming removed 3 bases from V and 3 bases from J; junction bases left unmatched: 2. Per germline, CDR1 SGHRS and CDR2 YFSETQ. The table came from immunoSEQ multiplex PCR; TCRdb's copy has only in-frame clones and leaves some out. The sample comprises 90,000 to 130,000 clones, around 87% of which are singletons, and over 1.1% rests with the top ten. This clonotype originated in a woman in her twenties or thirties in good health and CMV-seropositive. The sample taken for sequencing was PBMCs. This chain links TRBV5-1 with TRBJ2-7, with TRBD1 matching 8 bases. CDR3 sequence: CASSWGTGYEQYF. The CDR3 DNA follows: TGCGCCAGCAGCTGGGGGACAGGCTACGAGCAGTACTTC.